Each of the 27 T cell receptor beta chains below was sequenced from the same sample in a study of T cell repertoires in ileal Crohn's disease. Stated time point: neoterminal ileum biopsy at postoperative endoscopy, about 6 months after surgery. Measured with immunoSEQ multiplex PCR; TCRdb has only the in-frame clones, and not every one. Of about 11,000 clones listed, less than 85% are singletons. Sample: ileal tissue. All receptors derive from an adult with Crohn's disease.

This chain links TRBV5-5 with TRBJ1-1; D ambiguous. Trimming stripped 4 bases from V and 1 base from J, with 8 bases between. Germline values: CDR1 SGHKS, CDR2 YYEKEE (reference sequence). The CDR3 loop spans 13 amino acids. The CDR3 DNA follows: TGTGCCAGCAGCCCGGGGTGGAACACTGAAGCTTTCTTT. This translates into CASSPGWNTEAFF.

The genes are TRBV28 and TRBJ1-2; possible D gene TRBD1, 5 bases. CDR3 length equals 13 residues. V shed 1 base and J shed 7 bases, with 10 bases lying between them. Germline CDR1 is MDHEN and CDR2 is SYDVKM. CDR3 loop: CASSLSGNSGYTF. Here the CDR3 DNA reads TGTGCCAGCAGTTTATCAGGGAATAGTGGCTACACCTTC.

This clone appeared once. V usage is TRBV4-1 and J usage is TRBJ2-3; D unclear. The CDR3 consists of 15 residues. CDR1 is MGHRA, CDR2 YSYEKL, per germline. V was trimmed by 0 bases and J by 2 bases, leaving 9 bases between them. CDR3: CASSQDGFSTDTQYF. CDR3 DNA sequence: TGCGCCAGCAGCCAAGACGGGTTTTCCACAGATACGCAGTATTTT.

This chain connects TRBV5-1 to TRBJ2-5, with 10 bases lining up with TRBD2. The CDR3 runs to 15 residues. In germline, CDR1 is SGHRS, CDR2 YFSETQ. With V trimmed by 4 bases and J by 5 bases, 8 bases remained unmatched. CDR3 in amino acids: CASSTTAGGRETQYF. CDR3 nucleotides: TGCGCCAGCAGCACGACAGCGGGGGGGCGGGAGACCCAGTACTTC.

The chain joins TRBV7-9 to TRBJ1-4, with unresolved D. With 5 bases removed from V and 3 bases from J, the gap between germline ends came to 16 bases. The CDR3 sequence is 16 residues long. CDR1 is SEHNR, CDR2 FQNEAQ, per germline (reference sequence). CDR3 bases: TGTGCCAGCAGCCCACCCGGAGGCGGTGCTAATGAAAAACTGTTTTTT. Amino acids: CASSPPGGGANEKLFF.

The chain employs TRBV30 and TRBJ1-2; D possibly corresponds to TRBD1 (6 bases). The germline gives CDR1 GTSNPN, CDR2 SVGIG (reference sequence). The V gene lost 6 bases and the J gene lost 8 bases, with 16 bases spanning the gap. This CDR3 is built from 12 residues. DNA for the CDR3: TGTGCCTGTCTTTTGAGGGGGGGCGGCTACACCTTC. This encodes CACLLRGGGYTF.

The chain links TRBV21-1 to TRBJ1-5. TRBV21-1 is listed as a pseudogene. CDR3 length: 15 residues. CDR3 loop: CASRTAPLSDQPQHF. The CDR3 nucleotides read TGTGCCAGCAGAACCGCCCCCCTTTCGGATCAGCCCCAGCATTTT.

The chain uses TRBV5-6 and TRBJ2-2; TRBD1 is a possible D gene (6 bases). This CDR3 has 17 residues. V was clipped by 0 bases and J by 0 bases, with 12 bases between them. The germline CDR1 and CDR2 sequences are SGHDT and YYEEEE. The CDR3, as DNA: TGTGCCAGCAGCTTGGTGGGGGCAATCGCGAACACCGGGGAGCTGTTTTTT. Amino acid sequence: CASSLVGAIANTGELFF. Supplemented by reference TRBV5-6 and TRBJ2-2, the full variable domain reads DAGVTQSPTHLIKTRGQQVTLRCSPKSGHDTVSWYQQALGQGPQFIFQYYEEEERQRGNFPDRFSGHQFPNYSSELNVNALLLGDSALYLCASSLVGAIANTGELFFGEGSRLTVL.

CDR3 bases: TGCGCCAGCAGCTTGTCGGGTGAGTCCTCCTACGAGCAGTACTTC. This translates into CASSLSGESSYEQYF. The rearrangement links TRBV5-1 to TRBJ2-7, with D unresolved. Trimming left V 1 base short and J 0 bases short, with 11 bases between. Germline V CDR1 and CDR2: SGHRS, YFSETQ. The CDR3 spans 15 residues.

The gene calls are TRBV4-1 and TRBJ1-3; 10 bases fit TRBD1. After removal of 3 bases from V and 3 bases from J, the junction contained 5 bases not matched to a gene. Germline values: CDR1 MGHRA, CDR2 YSYEKL. The CDR3 consists of 16 residues. CDR3 nucleotide sequence: TGCGCCAGCAGCCACGAGACAGGGGGCTATGGAAACACCATATATTTT. It is translated as CASSHETGGYGNTIYF.

This chain joins TRBV5-6 and TRBJ1-1, with D unresolved. The CDR3 sequence is 14 residues long. Trimming stripped 3 bases from V and 3 bases from J, with 12 bases between. Germline loops: CDR1 SGHDT, CDR2 YYEEEE. As DNA, the CDR3 is TGTGCCAGCAGCTACCGGAGGGCGCACACTGAAGCTTTCTTT. Translating gives CASSYRRAHTEAFF.

The CDR3: CASSLGSGRNEKLFF. The CDR3 DNA sequence: TGTGCCAGCAGTTTAGGGTCAGGGAGGAATGAAAAACTGTTTTTT. The chain uses TRBV6-5 and TRBJ1-4; TRBD1 is a possible D gene (5 bases). V was shortened by 4 bases and J by 5 bases, with 14 bases between the two germline ends. The CDR3 runs to 15 residues. Germline CDR1 MNHEY, CDR2 SVGAGI.

The chain joins TRBV6-1 to TRBJ1-2; maybe TRBD1 (5 bases). Trimming took 0 bases from V and 1 from J, leaving 9 bases between them. Germline loops: CDR1 MNHNS, CDR2 SASEGT. The CDR3 has 15 residues. The CDR3, as DNA: TGTGCCAGCAGTGAAGCGCCCCAGGGTAACTATGGCTACACCTTC. It specifies CASSEAPQGNYGYTF.

The chain combines TRBV30 with TRBJ1-2; D remains unclear. V shed 1 base and J shed 1 base, with 7 bases lying between them. The CDR3 runs to 13 residues. Germline V gene lookup returns CDR1 GTSNPN and CDR2 SVGIG (reference sequence). The DNA for the CDR3 is TGTGCCTGGAGTGGACAAAATAACTATGGCTACACCTTC. Its protein is CAWSGQNNYGYTF.

V gene TRBV5-1 combines with J gene TRBJ2-3, with D uncertain. The CDR3 has 16 amino acids. V gave up 0 bases and J gave up 2 bases, with 13 bases separating them. Germline V lookup: CDR1 SGHRS, CDR2 YFSETQ. The CDR3 DNA follows: TGCGCCAGCAGCTTGGGAGTATCTCCTACCACAGATACGCAGTATTTT. It is translated as CASSLGVSPTTDTQYF.

The chain links TRBV7-2 to TRBJ1-2, with 7 bases fitting TRBD1. J gave up 7 bases and V 4 bases, and 6 bases lay outside the gene matches. Germline V gene lookup returns CDR1 SGHTA and CDR2 FQGNSA. The CDR3 has 13 amino acids. The CDR3 sequence is CASSSSDRSGYTF. CDR3 in DNA: TGTGCCAGCAGCTCCTCGGACAGGAGTGGCTACACCTTC.

The chain employs TRBV29-1 and TRBJ1-1, with TRBD1 matching 7 bases. The CDR3 has 13 amino acids. Germline CDR1 SQVTM, CDR2 ANQGSEA. The V gene end was trimmed by 7 bases and the J gene end by 5 bases; junction bases not matched to a gene: 10. Here the CDR3 reads CSGSTGSETEAFF. The CDR3 coding sequence is TGCAGCGGTTCGACAGGGAGCGAGACTGAAGCTTTCTTT.

The rearrangement uses TRBV27 and TRBJ1-1; a possible D gene is TRBD1 (5 bases). CDR1 is MNHEY, CDR2 SMNVEV, per germline (reference sequence). Trimming removed 1 base from V and 5 bases from J, with 11 bases in between. The length of the CDR3 is 14 residues. CDR3 protein: CASSLFPGRTEAFF. The CDR3 nucleotides are TGTGCCAGCAGTTTATTTCCAGGGAGGACTGAAGCTTTCTTT.

The gene calls are TRBV11-2 and TRBJ1-4, with 7 bases identical to TRBD1. The germline V gene encodes CDR1 SGHAT and CDR2 FQNNGV. The CDR3 spans 18 residues. The V and J ends lost 0 bases and 1 base, in that order; junction bases with no gene match: 8. CDR3 sequence: CASSLDGGGVETNEKLFF. The CDR3 DNA reads as TGTGCCAGCAGCTTAGATGGAGGGGGCGTCGAAACTAATGAAAAACTGTTTTTT.

The CDR3 nucleotides are TGTGCCTGGAGTAGACAGAGCACCGGGGAGCTGTTTTTT. It is translated as CAWSRQSTGELFF. The chain employs TRBV30 and TRBJ2-2; D is perhaps TRBD1 (5 bases). This CDR3 comprises 13 residues. CDR1 and CDR2 from the germline V gene are GTSNPN and SVGIG (reference sequence). The V end lost 2 bases, the J end lost 4 bases, and 8 bases lay between the germline ends.

A remark on this clone: This CDR3 is also generated by other DNA sequences in the sample. This chain joins TRBV7-2 and TRBJ1-2; D might be TRBD1 (5 bases). The CDR3 has 15 amino acids. The V and J ends lost 5 bases and 7 bases respectively, with 20 bases between them. Per germline, CDR1 SGHTA and CDR2 FQGNSA. CDR3 sequence: CASSLGVGGLRGYTF. The CDR3 nucleotides are TGTGCCAGCAGCCTAGGGGTTGGGGGACTGCGTGGCTACACCTTC.

V gene TRBV6-5 combines with J gene TRBJ2-2; 9 nucleotides match TRBD1. V was pared by 2 bases and J by 1 base, with 2 bases of the junction left unmatched. This CDR3 is built from 16 residues. CDR1 and CDR2 from the germline V gene are MNHEY and SVGAGI. CDR3 sequence (DNA): TGTGCCAGCAGTTACCCGGGACAGGGGAACACCGGGGAGCTGTTTTTT. Protein sequence: CASSYPGQGNTGELFF.

The chain is built from TRBV7-9 and TRBJ1-1; a weak D match, TRBD1 (6 bases). The CDR3 runs to 14 residues. The V gene's germline CDR1 is SEHNR and CDR2 FQNEAQ (reference sequence). V was cut by 2 bases and J by 7 bases, with 14 bases left in between. The CDR3 bases are TGTGCCAGCAGCTTATCGGCAGGGGCTAGTGAAGCTTTCTTT. It yields the protein CASSLSAGASEAFF.

This clone was seen only once. This rearrangement joins TRBV7-2 to TRBJ2-7, with 9 bases fitting TRBD1. The germline gives CDR1 SGHTA, CDR2 FQGNSA. After removal of 3 bases from V and 3 bases from J, the junction contained 0 bases not matched to a gene. The CDR3 has 13 amino acids. The CDR3 DNA is TGTGCCAGCAGCTTGACAGGGGGCTACGAGCAGTACTTC. Its translation is CASSLTGGYEQYF.

This chain links TRBV18 with TRBJ2-1; D possibly corresponds to TRBD1 (6 bases). V shed 6 bases and J shed 7 bases, with 13 bases lying between them. CDR1 is KGHSH, CDR2 LQKENI, per germline. The CDR3 has 13 residues. Here the CDR3 reads CASSVQGSNEQFF. The CDR3 DNA is TGTGCCAGCTCCGTACAGGGTTCGAATGAGCAGTTCTTC.

The rearrangement joins TRBV30 to TRBJ2-7; TRBD2 agrees at 10 bases. The CDR3 is made up of 13 amino acids. CDR1 and CDR2 (germline): GTSNPN, SVGIG (reference sequence). J gave up 2 bases and V 2 bases, and 0 bases lay outside the gene matches. The CDR3: CAWSTSGAYEQYF. The CDR3 coding sequence is TGTGCCTGGAGTACTAGCGGGGCCTACGAGCAGTACTTC.

The rearrangement uses TRBV28 and TRBJ1-5, with 9 bases identical to TRBD1. CDR1 is MDHEN and CDR2 is SYDVKM in the germline V gene. The CDR3 covers 14 residues. Germline trimming cut 5 bases from V and 6 bases from J; bases unmatched to any gene: 5. Here the CDR3 DNA reads TGTGCCAGCAGTCTTACAGGGGGCACTCAGCCCCAGCATTTT. This translates into CASSLTGGTQPQHF.